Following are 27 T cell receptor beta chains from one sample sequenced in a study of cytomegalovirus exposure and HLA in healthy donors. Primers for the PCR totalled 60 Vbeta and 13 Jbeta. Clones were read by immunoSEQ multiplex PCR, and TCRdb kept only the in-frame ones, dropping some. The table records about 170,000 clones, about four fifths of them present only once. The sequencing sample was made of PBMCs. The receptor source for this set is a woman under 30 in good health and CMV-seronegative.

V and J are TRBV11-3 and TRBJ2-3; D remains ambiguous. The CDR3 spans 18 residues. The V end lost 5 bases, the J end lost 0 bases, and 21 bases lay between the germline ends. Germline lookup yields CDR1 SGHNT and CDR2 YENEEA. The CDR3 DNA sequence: TGTGCCAGCAGCCCGAATCTAGACCCTTTATTTAGCACAGATACGCAGTATTTT. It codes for CASSPNLDPLFSTDTQYF.

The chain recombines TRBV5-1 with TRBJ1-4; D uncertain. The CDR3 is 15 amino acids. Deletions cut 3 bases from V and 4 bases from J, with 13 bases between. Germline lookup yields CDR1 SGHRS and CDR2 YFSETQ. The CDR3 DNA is TGCGCCAGCAGCTCCGAGCCCGCGAATAATGAAAAACTGTTTTTT. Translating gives CASSSEPANNEKLFF.

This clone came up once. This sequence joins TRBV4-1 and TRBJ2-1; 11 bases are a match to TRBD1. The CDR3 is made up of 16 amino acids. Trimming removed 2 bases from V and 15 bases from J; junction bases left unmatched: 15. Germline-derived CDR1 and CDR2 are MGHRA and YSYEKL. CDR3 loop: CASSQNSGDRGLGRFF. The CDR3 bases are TGCGCCAGCAGCCAAAATAGTGGGGACAGGGGGTTGGGACGGTTCTTC.

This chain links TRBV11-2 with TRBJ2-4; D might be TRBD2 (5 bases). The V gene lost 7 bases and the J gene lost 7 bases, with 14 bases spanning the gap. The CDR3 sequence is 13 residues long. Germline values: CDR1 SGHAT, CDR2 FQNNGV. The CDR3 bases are TGTGCCAGCACCCTAGCTCCGGAGAACATTCAGTACTTC. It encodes CASTLAPENIQYF.

Here the CDR3 reads CASSYNPSDRGVEQYF. CDR3 nucleotides: TGTGCCAGCAGTTACAATCCCTCGGACAGAGGAGTCGAGCAGTACTTC. The V gene is TRBV6-5, the J gene TRBJ2-7; possible D gene TRBD1, 6 bases. This CDR3 spans 16 amino acids. Trimming removed 2 bases from V and 6 bases from J, with 20 bases in between. Germline V gene data show CDR1 as MNHEY and CDR2 as SVGAGI.

CDR3 nucleotides: TGTGCCATCAGTGAGTCGTGGACTAGCGGCCAAGAGACCCAGTACTTC. Translation gives CAISESWTSGQETQYF. The chain carries TRBV10-3 and TRBJ2-5; 10 bases match TRBD2. Trimming at V came to 0 bases and at J to 1 base, leaving 2 bases not matched to a gene. CDR1 is ENHRY and CDR2 is SYGVKD in the germline V gene. The CDR3 spans 16 residues.

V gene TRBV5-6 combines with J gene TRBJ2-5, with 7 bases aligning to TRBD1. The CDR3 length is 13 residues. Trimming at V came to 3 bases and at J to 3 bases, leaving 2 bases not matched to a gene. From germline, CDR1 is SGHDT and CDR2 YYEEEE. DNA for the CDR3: TGTGCCAGCAGCTCCGGGACAGAAGAGACCCAGTACTTC. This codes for CASSSGTEETQYF.

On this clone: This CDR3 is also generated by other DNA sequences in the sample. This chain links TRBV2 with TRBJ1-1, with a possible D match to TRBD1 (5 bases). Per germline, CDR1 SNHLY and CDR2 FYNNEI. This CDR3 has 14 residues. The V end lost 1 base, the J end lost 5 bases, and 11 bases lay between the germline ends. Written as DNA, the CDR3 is TGTGCCAGCAGTGAAGTTCGGGGGGGAACTGAAGCTTTCTTT. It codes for CASSEVRGGTEAFF.

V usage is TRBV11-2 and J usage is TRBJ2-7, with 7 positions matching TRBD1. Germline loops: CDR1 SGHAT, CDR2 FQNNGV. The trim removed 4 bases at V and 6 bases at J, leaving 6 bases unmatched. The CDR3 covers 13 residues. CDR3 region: CASSSLNRGEQYF. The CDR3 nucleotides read TGTGCCAGCAGCTCTCTTAACAGGGGCGAGCAGTACTTC.

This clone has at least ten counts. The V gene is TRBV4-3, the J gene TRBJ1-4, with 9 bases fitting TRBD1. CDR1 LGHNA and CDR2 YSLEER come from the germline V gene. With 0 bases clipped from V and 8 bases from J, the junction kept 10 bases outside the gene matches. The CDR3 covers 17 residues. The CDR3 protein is CASSQEGSGQGREKLFF. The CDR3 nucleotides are TGCGCCAGCAGCCAAGAGGGTTCGGGACAGGGTCGCGAAAAACTGTTTTTT.

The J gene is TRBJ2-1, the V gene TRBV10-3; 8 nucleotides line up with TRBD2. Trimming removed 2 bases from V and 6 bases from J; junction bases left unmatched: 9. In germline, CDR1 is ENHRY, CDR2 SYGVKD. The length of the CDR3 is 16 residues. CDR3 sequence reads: CAISEPTGGPGNEQFF. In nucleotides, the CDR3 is TGTGCCATCAGTGAGCCAACGGGAGGGCCGGGCAATGAGCAGTTCTTC.

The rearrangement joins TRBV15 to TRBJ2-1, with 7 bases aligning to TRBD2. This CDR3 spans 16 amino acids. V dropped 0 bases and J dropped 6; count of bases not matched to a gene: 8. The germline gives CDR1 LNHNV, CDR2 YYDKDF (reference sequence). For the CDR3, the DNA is TGTGCCACCAGCAGAGATGAGGGAGGGCTGGGCAATGAGCAGTTCTTC. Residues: CATSRDEGGLGNEQFF.

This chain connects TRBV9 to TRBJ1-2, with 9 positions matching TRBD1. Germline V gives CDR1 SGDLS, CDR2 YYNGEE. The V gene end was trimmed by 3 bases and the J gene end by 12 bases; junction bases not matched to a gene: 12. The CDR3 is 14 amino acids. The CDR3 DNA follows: TGTGCCAGCAGCGCGGCCGGGACAGGGTACGGTCACACCTTC. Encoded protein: CASSAAGTGYGHTF.

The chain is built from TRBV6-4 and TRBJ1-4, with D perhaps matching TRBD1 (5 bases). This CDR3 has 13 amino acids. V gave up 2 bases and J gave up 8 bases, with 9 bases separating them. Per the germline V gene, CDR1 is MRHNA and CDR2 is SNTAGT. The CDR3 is CASSDRGGEKLFF. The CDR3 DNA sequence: TGTGCCAGCAGTGACAGGGGTGGAGAAAAACTGTTTTTT.

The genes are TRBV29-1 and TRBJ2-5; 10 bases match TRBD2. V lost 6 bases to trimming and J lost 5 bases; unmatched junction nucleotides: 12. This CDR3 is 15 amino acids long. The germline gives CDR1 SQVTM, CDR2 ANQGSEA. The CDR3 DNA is TGCAGCGTGGGGGACAGCGGGAGGGCAGTGGAGACCCAGTACTTC. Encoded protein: CSVGDSGRAVETQYF. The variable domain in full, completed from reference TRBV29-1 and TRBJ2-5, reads SAVISQKPSRDICQRGTSLTIQCQVDSQVTMMFWYRQQPGQSLTLIATANQGSEATYESGFVIDKFPISRPNLTFSTLTVSNMSPEDSSIYLCSVGDSGRAVETQYFGPGTRLLVL.

The DNA of the CDR3 is TGTGCCAGCAGCGCGAAAAGTCTAGGGGAACTGTTTTTT. It is translated as CASSAKSLGELFF. The genes are TRBV9 and TRBJ1-4; D possibly corresponds to TRBD1 (5 bases). V lost 3 bases to trimming and J lost 12 bases, with 15 bases between them. The CDR3 sequence is 13 residues long. Germline V gives CDR1 SGDLS, CDR2 YYNGEE.

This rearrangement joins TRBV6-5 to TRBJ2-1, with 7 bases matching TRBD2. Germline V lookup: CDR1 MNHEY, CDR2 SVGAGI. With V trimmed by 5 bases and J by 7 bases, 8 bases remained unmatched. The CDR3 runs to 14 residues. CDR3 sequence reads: CASSLRTSSNEQFF. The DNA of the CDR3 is TGTGCCAGCAGTCTCCGGACTAGTTCTAATGAGCAGTTCTTC.

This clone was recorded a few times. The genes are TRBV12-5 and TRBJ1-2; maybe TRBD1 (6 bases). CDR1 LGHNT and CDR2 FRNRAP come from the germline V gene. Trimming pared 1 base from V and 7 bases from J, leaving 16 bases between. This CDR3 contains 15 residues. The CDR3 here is CASGLESGTIGGYTF. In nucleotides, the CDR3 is TGTGCTAGTGGTTTGGAATCCGGGACAATTGGTGGCTACACCTTC.

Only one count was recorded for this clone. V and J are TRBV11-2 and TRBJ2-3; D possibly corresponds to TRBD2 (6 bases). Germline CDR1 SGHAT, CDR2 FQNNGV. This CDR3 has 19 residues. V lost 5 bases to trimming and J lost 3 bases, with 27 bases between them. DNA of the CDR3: TGTGCCAGCAGCCTCTTACAGAGCGGGCGGAGCATAGGAACAGATACGCAGTATTTT. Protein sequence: CASSLLQSGRSIGTDTQYF.

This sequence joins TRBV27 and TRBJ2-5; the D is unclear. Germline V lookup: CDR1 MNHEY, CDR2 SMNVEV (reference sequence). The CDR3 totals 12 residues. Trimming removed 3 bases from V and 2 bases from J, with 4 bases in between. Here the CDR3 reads CASSFVQETQYF. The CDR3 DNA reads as TGTGCCAGCAGTTTCGTACAAGAGACCCAGTACTTC.

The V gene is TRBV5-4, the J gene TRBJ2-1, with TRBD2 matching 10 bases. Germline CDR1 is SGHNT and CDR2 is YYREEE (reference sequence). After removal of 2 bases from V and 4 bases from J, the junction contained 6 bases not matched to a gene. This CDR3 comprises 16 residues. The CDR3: CASSFGLADFYNEQFF. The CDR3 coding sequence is TGTGCCAGCAGCTTCGGACTAGCGGACTTTTACAATGAGCAGTTCTTC.

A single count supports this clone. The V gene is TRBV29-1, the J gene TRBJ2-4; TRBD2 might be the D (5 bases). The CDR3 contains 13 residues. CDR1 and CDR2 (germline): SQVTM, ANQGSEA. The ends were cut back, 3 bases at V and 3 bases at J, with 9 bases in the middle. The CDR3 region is CSVDGNGKNIQYF. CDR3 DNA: TGCAGCGTTGACGGGAACGGCAAAAACATTCAGTACTTC.

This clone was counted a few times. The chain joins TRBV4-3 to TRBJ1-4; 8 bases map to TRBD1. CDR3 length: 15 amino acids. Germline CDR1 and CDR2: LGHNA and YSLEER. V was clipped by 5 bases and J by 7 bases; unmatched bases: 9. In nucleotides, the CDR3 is TGCGCCAGCAGCGTTGACAGGGGTCGTGGTGAAAAACTGTTTTTT. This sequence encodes CASSVDRGRGEKLFF.

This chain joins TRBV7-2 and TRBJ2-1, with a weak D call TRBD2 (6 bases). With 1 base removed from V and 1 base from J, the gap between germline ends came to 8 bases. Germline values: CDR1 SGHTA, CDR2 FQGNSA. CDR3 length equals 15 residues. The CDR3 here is CASSLGAGSYNEQFF. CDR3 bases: TGTGCCAGCAGCTTAGGGGCGGGATCCTACAATGAGCAGTTCTTC.

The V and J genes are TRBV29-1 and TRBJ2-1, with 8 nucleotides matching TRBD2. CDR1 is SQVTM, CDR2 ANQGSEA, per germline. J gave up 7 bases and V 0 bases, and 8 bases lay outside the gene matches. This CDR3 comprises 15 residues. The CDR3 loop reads CSVEDRPTGGNEQFF. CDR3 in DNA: TGCAGCGTTGAAGATAGACCCACGGGGGGGAATGAGCAGTTCTTC.

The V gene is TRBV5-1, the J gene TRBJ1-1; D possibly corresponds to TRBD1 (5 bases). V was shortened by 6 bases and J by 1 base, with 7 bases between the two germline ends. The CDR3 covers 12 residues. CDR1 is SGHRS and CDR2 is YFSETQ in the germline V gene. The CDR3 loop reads CASNQGNTEAFF. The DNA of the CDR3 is TGCGCCAGCAATCAGGGGAACACTGAAGCTTTCTTT.

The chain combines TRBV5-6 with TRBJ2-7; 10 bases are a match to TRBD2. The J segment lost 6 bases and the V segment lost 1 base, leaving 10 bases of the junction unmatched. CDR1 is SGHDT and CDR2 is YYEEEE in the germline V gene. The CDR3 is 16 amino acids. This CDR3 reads CASSLLEASGSGEQYF. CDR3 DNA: TGTGCCAGCAGCTTGCTCGAAGCTAGCGGGAGCGGCGAGCAGTACTTC.